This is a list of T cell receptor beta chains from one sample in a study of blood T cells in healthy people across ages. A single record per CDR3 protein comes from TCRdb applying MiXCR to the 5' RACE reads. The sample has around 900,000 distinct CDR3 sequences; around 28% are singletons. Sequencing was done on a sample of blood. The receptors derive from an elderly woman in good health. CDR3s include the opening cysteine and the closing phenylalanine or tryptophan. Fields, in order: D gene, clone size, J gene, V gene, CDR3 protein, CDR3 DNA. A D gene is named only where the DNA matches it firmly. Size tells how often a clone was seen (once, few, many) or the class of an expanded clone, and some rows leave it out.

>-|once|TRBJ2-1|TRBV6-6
CASSYMDSSYNEQFF
TGTGCCAGCAGTTATATGGACAGCTCCTACAATGAGCAGTTCTTC
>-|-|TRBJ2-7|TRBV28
CASSQGKETRYF
TGTGCCAGCAGTCAGGGGAAAGAGACCCGGTACTTC
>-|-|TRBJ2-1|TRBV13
CASSLSVSDNEQFF
TGTGCCAGCAGCTTATCCGTTTCCGACAATGAGCAGTTCTTC
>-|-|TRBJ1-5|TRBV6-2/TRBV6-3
CASSFPGRSNQPQHF
TGTGCCAGCAGTTTTCCGGGACGGAGCAATCAGCCCCAGCATTTT
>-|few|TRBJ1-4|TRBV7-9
CASSLGPGLLGEKLFF
TGTGCCAGCAGCTTAGGCCCGGGCCTCCTGGGTGAAAAACTGTTTTTT
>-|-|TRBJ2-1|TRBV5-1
CASSRDGLADNEQFF
TGCGCCAGCAGCCGAGATGGCCTAGCAGACAATGAGCAGTTCTTC
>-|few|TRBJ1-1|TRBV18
CASSPNSPPGGSEAFF
TGTGCCAGCTCACCCAACTCGCCTCCGGGAGGCTCTGAAGCTTTCTTT
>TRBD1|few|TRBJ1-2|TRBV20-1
CSARDSGTGVYGYTF
TGCAGTGCTAGAGATTCCGGGACAGGAGTCTATGGCTACACCTTC
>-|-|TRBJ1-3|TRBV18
CASSPQEGSGNTIYF
TGTGCCAGCTCACCGCAGGAGGGGTCTGGAAACACCATATATTTT
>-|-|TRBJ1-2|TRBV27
CASSLRGIGGYTF
TGTGCCAGCAGTTTGAGGGGGATCGGTGGCTACACCTTC
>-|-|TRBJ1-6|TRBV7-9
CASSLQTGSPLHF
TGTGCCAGCAGCTTGCAGACAGGATCACCCCTCCACTTT
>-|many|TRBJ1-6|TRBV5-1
CASSHGGGGNDSPLHF
TGCGCCAGCAGCCATGGCGGCGGGGGAAATGATTCACCCCTCCACTTT
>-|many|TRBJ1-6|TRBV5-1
CASSTGTTDSPLHF
TGCGCCAGCAGCACTGGGACAACGGATTCACCCCTCCACTTT
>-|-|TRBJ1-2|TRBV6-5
CASSFGGLSAGYTF
TGTGCCAGCAGTTTTGGGGGACTCTCGGCTGGCTACACCTTC
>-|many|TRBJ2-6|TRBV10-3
CAISESTPTASGANVLTF
TGTGCCATCAGTGAGTCGACTCCGACAGCCTCTGGGGCCAACGTCCTGACTTTC
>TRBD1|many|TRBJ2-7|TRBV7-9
CASSQQGAIGEQYF
TGTGCCAGCAGCCAACAGGGGGCTATAGGGGAGCAGTACTTC
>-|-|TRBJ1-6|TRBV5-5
CASSLLGGNNSPLHF
TGTGCCAGCAGCTTGTTGGGCGGGAATAATTCACCCCTCCACTTT
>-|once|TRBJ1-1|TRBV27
CASSPLEARTRNTEAFF
TGTGCCAGCAGTCCCCTGGAAGCTAGAACAAGAAACACTGAAGCTTTCTTT
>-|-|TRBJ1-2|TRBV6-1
CASREGLGNYGYTF
TGTGCCAGCAGGGAAGGCCTAGGGAACTATGGCTACACCTTC
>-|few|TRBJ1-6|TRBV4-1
CASSQGLGGANSPLHF
TGCGCCAGCAGCCAAGGACTAGGAGGGGCAAATTCACCCCTCCACTTT
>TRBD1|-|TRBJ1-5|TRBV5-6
CASNSDRVQPQHF
TGTGCCAGCAACAGCGACAGGGTTCAGCCCCAGCATTTT
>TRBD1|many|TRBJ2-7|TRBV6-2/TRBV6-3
CASIRGPNSYEQYF
TGTGCCAGCATTAGGGGGCCCAACTCCTACGAGCAGTACTTC
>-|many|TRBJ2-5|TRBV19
CASTNGQRETQYF
TGTGCCAGTACCAACGGACAGAGGGAGACCCAGTACTTC
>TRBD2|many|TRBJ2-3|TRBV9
CASSVAGGHNTDTQYF
TGTGCCAGCAGCGTAGCGGGGGGGCACAACACAGATACGCAGTATTTT
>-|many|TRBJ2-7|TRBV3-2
CARDRDRVDEQYF
TGTGCCAGGGACCGGGACAGGGTGGACGAGCAGTACTTC
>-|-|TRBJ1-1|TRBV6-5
CASSYRNRAGGTEAFF
TGTGCCAGCAGTTACCGTAACAGGGCCGGGGGAACTGAAGCTTTCTTT
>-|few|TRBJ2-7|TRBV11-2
CASGFSEVRGYEQYF
TGTGCCAGCGGCTTTTCTGAGGTTAGGGGCTACGAGCAGTACTTC
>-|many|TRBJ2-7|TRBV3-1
CASSQIDEQYF
TGTGCCAGCAGCCAAATCGACGAGCAGTACTTC
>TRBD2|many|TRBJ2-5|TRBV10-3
CAISLGGGRETQYF
TGTGCCATCAGCCTCGGGGGGGGACGAGAGACCCAGTACTTC
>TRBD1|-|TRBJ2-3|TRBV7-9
CASSPKGAGVKDTQYF
TGTGCCAGCAGTCCAAAGGGGGCCGGGGTGAAAGATACGCAGTATTTT
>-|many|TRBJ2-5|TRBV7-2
CASSFAGARETQYF
TGTGCCAGCAGCTTTGCGGGGGCGCGGGAGACCCAGTACTTC
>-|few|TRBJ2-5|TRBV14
CASSQGGTPQETQYF
TGTGCCAGCAGCCAGGGGGGAACACCTCAAGAGACCCAGTACTTC
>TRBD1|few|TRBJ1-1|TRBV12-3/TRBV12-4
CASSSTGGVEAFF
TGTGCCAGCAGTTCGACAGGGGGCGTCGAAGCTTTCTTT
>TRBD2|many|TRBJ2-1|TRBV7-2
CASSLVGWTSGGADNEQFF
TGTGCCAGCAGCTTAGTGGGGTGGACTAGCGGGGGGGCCGACAATGAGCAGTTCTTC
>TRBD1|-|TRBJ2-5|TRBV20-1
CSARWDRVTETQYF
TGCAGTGCTAGATGGGACAGGGTTACGGAGACCCAGTACTTC
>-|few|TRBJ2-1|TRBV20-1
CSARTGPYNEQFF
TGCAGTGCTAGGACAGGTCCTTACAATGAGCAGTTCTTC
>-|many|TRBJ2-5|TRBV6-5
CASSTRRDQYF
TGTGCCAGCAGTACGCGGCGAGACCAGTACTTC